The 5 T cell receptor beta chains below were found in one sample sequenced in a study of T-cell reconstitution after alpha-beta-depleted transplantation in children. Preparation of the TCRbeta library used unique molecular identifiers. From the PCR reads, TCRdb called clonotypes with MiXCR, one entry per CDR3 protein. The table records around 380,000 distinct CDR3 sequences, approximately 11% of them present only once. Specimen: PBMCs from the stem cell graft donor, collected from the stem cell graft. These receptors came from a human donor who donated a stem cell graft to a child with acute myeloid leukemia.

This clonotype was picked up a small number of times. The CDR3, as DNA: TGCAGTGCTAGGATGGGTAGCGGGACGAACACCGGGGAGCTGTTTTTT. Translated: CSARMGSGTNTGELFF. V usage is TRBV20-1 and J usage is TRBJ2-2, with 8 bases lining up with TRBD2. V trimming: 3 bases; J trimming: 0 bases; junction bases outside the gene matches: 6. CDR1 DFQATT and CDR2 SNEGSKA come from the germline V gene (reference sequence). This CDR3 has 16 amino acids.

This clonotype was detected only a few times. The chain employs TRBV20-1 and TRBJ1-5, with TRBD1 as a possible D gene (5 bases). This CDR3 spans 13 amino acids. Trimming removed 6 bases at V and 7 bases at J, with 16 bases between. Germline CDR1 DFQATT, CDR2 SNEGSKA (reference sequence). The CDR3 protein is CSAPGGGNQPQHF. CDR3 nucleotide sequence: TGCAGTGCCCCGGGTGGGGGAAACCAGCCCCAGCATTTT.

The chain has TRBV20-1 and TRBJ2-3, with 10 bases fitting TRBD2. Germline CDR1 and CDR2: DFQATT and SNEGSKA (reference sequence). Trimming took 6 bases from V and 5 from J; bases not matched to a gene: 5. The CDR3 totals 13 residues. DNA for the CDR3: TGCAGTGCCCCTAGCGGGGGAGTAGATACGCAGTATTTT. It codes for CSAPSGGVDTQYF.

Relative to its sample, this clonotype is medium-sized. The genes are TRBV20-1 and TRBJ2-1, with 9 bases aligning to TRBD2. CDR3 length: 14 amino acids. V shed 1 base, J shed 7 bases, and the junction held 5 bases outside the gene matches. Germline V gene lookup returns CDR1 DFQATT and CDR2 SNEGSKA (reference sequence). CDR3 protein: CSARAVAGANEQFF. Here the CDR3 DNA reads TGCAGTGCTAGAGCTGTAGCGGGGGCTAATGAGCAGTTCTTC.

This clonotype was found a few times. The chain combines TRBV25-1 with TRBJ2-1; D not certain. This CDR3 has 16 amino acids. Germline-derived CDR1 and CDR2 are MGHDK and SYGVNS. The V end was cut by 4 bases, the J end by 4 bases, with 17 bases between. CDR3 region: CASSVTGPRRYNEQFF. CDR3 sequence (DNA): TGTGCCAGCAGTGTAACTGGCCCTCGAAGGTACAATGAGCAGTTCTTC.